The entry below gives a single T cell receptor (beta chain) sequence along with its context. Its antigen is undetermined. The data originate from a study of vaccination effects on CD4 cells after COVID-19. Study background: Post-vaccine specimens arrived a median 72 days past the second dose.

ViraFEST expansion of antigen-specific CD4+ T cells with viral peptide pools preceded sequencing. Following culture for about 11 days, CD4+ T cells were isolated. Subjects were given two BNT162b2 or mRNA-1273 vaccine doses. Roughly 1.9 million PBMC per well received approximately 9.4 IU/ml IL-2 and around 11 ug/ml peptides in culture. The assay was immunoSEQ multiplex PCR, and TCRdb's table has in-frame clones only and misses some. The repertoire holds roughly 55,000 clones, with roughly three quarters as singletons. Whole-study findings and limits: The study had few convalescent patients and no early post-infection timepoints. Both infection-induced and vaccine-induced clones contracted markedly at late post-vaccination timepoints.

Sequenced material: CD4+ T cells from PBMCs cultured with HCoV-OC43 spike peptides, taken after COVID-19 vaccination. The subset was: HCoV-OC43 spike overlapping peptide pool stimulation. This sequence originates from a human donor who received a COVID-19 vaccine.

The CDR3 reads CASSFGRNTEAFF. The DNA for the CDR3 is TGTGCCAGCAGTTTTGGGCGAAATACTGAAGCTTTCTTT. V is TRBV12-3 or TRBV12-4 and J is TRBJ1-1; unclear D gene. Trimming removed 3 bases at V and 5 bases at J, with 10 bases between. The CDR3 loop spans 13 amino acids.